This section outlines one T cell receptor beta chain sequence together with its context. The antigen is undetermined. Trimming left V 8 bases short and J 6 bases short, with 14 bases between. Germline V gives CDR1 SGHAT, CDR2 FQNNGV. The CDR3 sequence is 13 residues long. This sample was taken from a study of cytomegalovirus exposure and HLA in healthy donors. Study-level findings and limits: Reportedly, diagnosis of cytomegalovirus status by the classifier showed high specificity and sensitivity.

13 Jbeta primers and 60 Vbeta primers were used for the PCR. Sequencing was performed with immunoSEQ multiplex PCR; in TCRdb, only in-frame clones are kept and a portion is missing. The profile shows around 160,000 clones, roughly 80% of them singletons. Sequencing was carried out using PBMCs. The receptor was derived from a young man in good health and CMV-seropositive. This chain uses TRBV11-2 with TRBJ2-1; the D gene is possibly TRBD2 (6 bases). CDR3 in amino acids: CASRTLLANEQFF. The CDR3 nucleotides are TGTGCCAGCCGTACGCTACTAGCCAATGAGCAGTTCTTC.